This TCR beta chain emerged from a study of T cells in localized non-small cell lung cancer. General study findings and limits: Sequencing, confined to only one tumor region, leaves heterogeneity possible. Clonality of T cells reached its maximum in uninvolved adjacent lung, surpassing tumor.

A word on this clone: Its antigen is unidentified.

J lost 4 bases, V lost 6 bases, and 3 bases had no gene match. This CDR3 has 14 amino acids. Germline V gene lookup returns CDR1 LGHNA and CDR2 YNFKEQ. Only in-frame clones appear in the TCRdb table, and some are missing; sequencing was by immunoSEQ multiplex PCR. The data contain about 4,500 clones, approximately 93% of them seen just once; the ten biggest clones take up 3%. Sequencing was performed on peripheral blood, taken before any cancer treatment. This chain links TRBV4-2 with TRBJ2-5; 12 positions agree with TRBD2. The receptor was isolated from a woman aged 40-70 years with stage I lung adenocarcinoma. The CDR3 DNA reads as TGTGCCAGCAGTCCGACTAGCGGGAGAGAGACCCAGTACTTC. Its protein product is CASSPTSGRETQYF.